The T cell receptor beta chain under discussion was sequenced for a study of shared clonotypes between healthy human individuals. Regarding the study as a whole: Clonotypes shared by all four donors outscored non-shared clonotypes in generation probability.

From germline, CDR1 is LGHNA and CDR2 YSLEER. CDR3 length equals 16 residues. V was cut by 1 base and J by 6 bases, with 18 bases left in between. With regard to this clone: Its target is unknown.

In the naive CD8 group, cells lacked CD45RO and were positively selected for CCR7, so terminally differentiated effector memory CD45RA+ cells were left out. Profiled with immunoSEQ multiplex PCR; TCRdb holds only in-frame clones, not every one. The data contain about 2 million clones, roughly 95% of them singletons. This chain joins TRBV4-3 and TRBJ1-2, with TRBD1 as a possible D gene (5 bases). The receptor comes from a man younger than 35 in good health. Material: naive CD8+ T cells sorted from blood. The CDR3 nucleotides are TGCGCCAGCAGCCAAGGGTTACAGGTGCTGGCAGATGGCTACACCTTC. Translation: CASSQGLQVLADGYTF.